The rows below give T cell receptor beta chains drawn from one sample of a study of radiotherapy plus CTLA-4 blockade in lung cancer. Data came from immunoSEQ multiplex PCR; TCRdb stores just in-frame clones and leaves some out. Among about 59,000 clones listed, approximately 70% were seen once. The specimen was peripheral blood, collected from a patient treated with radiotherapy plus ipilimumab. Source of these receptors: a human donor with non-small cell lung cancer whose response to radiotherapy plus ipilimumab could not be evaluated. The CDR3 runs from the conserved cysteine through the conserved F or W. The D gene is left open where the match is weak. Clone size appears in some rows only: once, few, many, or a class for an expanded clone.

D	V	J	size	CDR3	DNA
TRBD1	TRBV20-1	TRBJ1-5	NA	CSASDRDRWHF	TGCAGTGCCTCCGACAGGGACAGGTGGCATTTT
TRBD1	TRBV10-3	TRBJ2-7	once	CAISTSGQGHYEQYF	TGTGCCATCAGTACCTCAGGACAGGGTCACTACGAGCAGTACTTC
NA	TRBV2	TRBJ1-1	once	CASRITPGLNTEAFF	TGTGCCAGCAGGATAACACCGGGGTTGAACACTGAAGCTTTCTTT
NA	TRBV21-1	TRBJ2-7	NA	CASSSNGTGKYEQYF	TGTGCCAGCAGCAGCAATGGGACAGGAAAATACGAGCAGTACTTC
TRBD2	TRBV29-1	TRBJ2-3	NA	CSAGKGLATDTQYF	TGCAGCGCCGGGAAGGGACTAGCAACAGATACGCAGTATTTT
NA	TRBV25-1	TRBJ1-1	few	CASSEAGVTEAFF	TGTGCCAGCAGTGAAGCAGGGGTTACTGAAGCTTTCTTT
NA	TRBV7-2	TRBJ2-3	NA	CASSPGSPPGDTQYF	TGTGCCAGCAGCCCCGGGTCGCCTCCTGGAGATACGCAGTATTTT
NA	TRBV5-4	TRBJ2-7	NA	CASSFAGVYEQYF	TGTGCCAGCAGCTTCGCAGGGGTCTACGAGCAGTACTTC
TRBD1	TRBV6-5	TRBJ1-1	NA	CASSRGGAVNTEAFF	TGTGCCAGCAGTCGAGGGGGCGCAGTTAACACTGAAGCTTTCTTT
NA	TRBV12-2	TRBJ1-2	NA	CASRRRPTGTDTF	TGTGCAAGTCGCCGTAGACCGACAGGAACCGACACCTTC
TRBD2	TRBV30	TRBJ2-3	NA	CAWSVAGVTDTQYF	TGTGCCTGGAGTGTAGCGGGAGTTACAGATACGCAGTATTTT
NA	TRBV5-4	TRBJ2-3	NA	CASSLSTDTQYF	TGTGCCAGCAGCCTTAGCACAGATACGCAGTATTTT
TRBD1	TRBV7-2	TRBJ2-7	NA	CASSLGPGQGAGEQYF	TGTGCCAGCAGCTTAGGGCCGGGACAGGGAGCGGGCGAGCAGTACTTC
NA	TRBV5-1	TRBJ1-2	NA	CASSPPQGNYGYTF	TGCGCCAGCAGCCCACCACAGGGAAACTATGGCTACACCTTC
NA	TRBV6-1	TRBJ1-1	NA	CASSLYGVEDTEAFF	TGTGCCAGCAGCCTATACGGGGTAGAGGACACTGAAGCTTTCTTT
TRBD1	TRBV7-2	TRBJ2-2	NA	CASSLYRQGAGELFF	TGTGCCAGCAGCTTATATCGACAGGGGGCCGGGGAGCTGTTTTTT
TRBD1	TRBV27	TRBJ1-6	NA	CASSDRGPYNSPLHF	TGTGCCAGCAGTGACAGGGGGCCCTATAATTCACCCCTCCACTTT
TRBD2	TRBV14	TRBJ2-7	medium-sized	CASSSSLGGSYEQYF	TGTGCCAGCAGCTCCAGCTTGGGAGGGTCCTACGAGCAGTACTTC
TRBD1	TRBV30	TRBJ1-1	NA	CAWTPRQGWTEAFF	TGTGCCTGGACTCCGCGACAGGGATGGACTGAAGCTTTCTTT
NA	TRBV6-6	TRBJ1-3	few	CASSYGHSGNTIYF	TGTGCCAGCAGTTACGGGCACTCTGGAAACACCATATATTTT
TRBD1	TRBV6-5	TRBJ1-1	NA	CASRGQGRAFF	TGTGCCAGCAGAGGACAGGGACGAGCTTTCTTT
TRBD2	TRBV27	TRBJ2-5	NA	CASSSSGGVPQETQYF	TGTGCCAGCAGTTCTAGCGGGGGGGTCCCCCAAGAGACCCAGTACTTC
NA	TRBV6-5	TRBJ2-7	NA	CASSSLGSTYEQYF	TGTGCCAGCAGTTCCCTAGGTAGTACCTACGAGCAGTACTTC
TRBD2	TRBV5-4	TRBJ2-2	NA	CASSLDSSGTNTGELFF	TGTGCCAGCAGCTTGGATAGTAGCGGGACGAACACCGGGGAGCTGTTTTTT
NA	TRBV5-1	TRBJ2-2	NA	CASSLIEQPNTGELFF	TGCGCCAGCAGCTTGATCGAACAGCCTAACACCGGGGAGCTGTTTTTT
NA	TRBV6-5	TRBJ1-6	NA	CASRGGRAPLHF	TGTGCCAGCAGGGGCGGCAGGGCACCCCTCCACTTT
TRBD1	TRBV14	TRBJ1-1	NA	CASSLSRQGGKRGRGDTEAFF	TGTGCCAGCAGCCTTTCTCGACAGGGTGGAAAAAGGGGTAGGGGGGACACTGAAGCTTTCTTT
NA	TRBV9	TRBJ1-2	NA	CASSVWEGSGNGYTF	TGTGCCAGCAGCGTTTGGGAGGGGAGCGGGAATGGCTACACCTTC
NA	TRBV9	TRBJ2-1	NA	CASSVDQSTGNEQFF	TGTGCCAGCAGCGTAGATCAGAGTACGGGCAATGAGCAGTTCTTC
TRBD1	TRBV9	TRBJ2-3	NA	CASSPRPGTGSSDTQYF	TGTGCCAGCAGCCCTCGCCCCGGGACAGGGTCTTCAGATACGCAGTATTTT
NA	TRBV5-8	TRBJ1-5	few	CASSLGQVRPQHF	TGTGCCAGCAGCTTGGGGCAGGTGAGGCCCCAGCATTTT
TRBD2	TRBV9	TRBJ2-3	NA	CASSVWAGGEADTQYF	TGTGCCAGCAGCGTATGGGCGGGGGGGGAAGCAGATACGCAGTATTTT
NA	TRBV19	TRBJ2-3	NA	CASWSGFAQYF	TGTGCCAGCTGGTCAGGGTTCGCGCAGTATTTT
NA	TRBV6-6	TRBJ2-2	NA	CASKTGSPGTGELFF	TGTGCCAGCAAAACCGGGAGCCCCGGCACCGGGGAGCTGTTTTTT
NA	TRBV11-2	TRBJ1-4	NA	CASSWDNREKLFF	TGTGCCAGCAGCTGGGACAATCGTGAAAAACTGTTTTTT
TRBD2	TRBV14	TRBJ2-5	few	CASSPGLAGGHQETQYF	TGTGCCAGCAGCCCTGGACTAGCGGGGGGCCACCAAGAGACCCAGTACTTC
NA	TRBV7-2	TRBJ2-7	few	CASSLTPGIEQYF	TGTGCCAGCAGCTTAACTCCCGGTATCGAGCAGTACTTC
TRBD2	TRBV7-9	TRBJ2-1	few	CASSLEFGTSGSHEQFF	TGTGCCAGCAGCTTAGAGTTTGGGACTAGCGGGAGCCATGAGCAGTTCTTC
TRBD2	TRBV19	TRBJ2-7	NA	CASSMGGRAGPFFYEQYF	TGTGCCAGTAGTATGGGAGGGCGAGCGGGGCCGTTCTTCTACGAGCAGTACTTC
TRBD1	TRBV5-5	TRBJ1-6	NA	CASSPWTGTSPLHF	TGTGCCAGCAGCCCTTGGACAGGGACTTCACCCCTCCACTTT
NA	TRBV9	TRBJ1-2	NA	CASSRQTLGGYTF	TGTGCCAGCAGCAGACAGACTCTTGGAGGCTACACCTTC
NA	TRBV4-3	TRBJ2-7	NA	CASSQEGTGPISYEQYF	TGCGCCAGCAGCCAAGAGGGAACAGGGCCGATCTCCTACGAGCAGTACTTC
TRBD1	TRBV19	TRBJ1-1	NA	CASSFRDRGPNTEAFF	TGTGCCAGTAGTTTCCGGGACAGGGGACCAAACACTGAAGCTTTCTTT
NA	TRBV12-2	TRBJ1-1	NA	CASRCQQVLNTEAFF	TGTGCAAGTCGCTGTCAACAGGTTTTGAACACTGAAGCTTTCTTT
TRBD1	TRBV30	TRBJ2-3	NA	CAWTAGTGFRDTQYF	TGTGCCTGGACCGCTGGGACAGGGTTTCGAGATACGCAGTATTTT
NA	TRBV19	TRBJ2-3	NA	CATSPGSTDTQYF	TGTGCCACCAGTCCAGGAAGCACAGATACGCAGTATTTT
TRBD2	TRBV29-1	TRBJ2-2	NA	CSPPGLAETEDTGELFF	TGCAGCCCTCCCGGACTAGCGGAGACCGAGGACACCGGGGAGCTGTTTTTT
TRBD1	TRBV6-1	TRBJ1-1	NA	CASSQGHTGAGTEAFF	TGTGCCAGCAGTCAAGGCCATACAGGGGCAGGGACTGAAGCTTTCTTT